The 10 T cell receptor beta chains below come from one sample, sequenced in a study of T cell responses to AZD1222 COVID-19 vaccine. Here immunoSEQ multiplex PCR was the method, and the copy in TCRdb shows in-frame clones only, minus some. Of roughly 140,000 clones in the sample, about 89% were seen once. Sequences were derived from peripheral blood, sampled on day 0 of AZD1222 vaccination. These receptors originate from an adult in good health.

Points on this clone: Other nucleotide sequences from this sample produce the same CDR3. The CDR3 DNA reads TGTGCCAGTAGTCTGGGACAGGGTAGCTCCTACGAGCAGTACTTC. It yields the protein CASSLGQGSSYEQYF. J is TRBJ2-7 and V is TRBV19; TRBD1 matches 9 bases. Germline CDR1 and CDR2: LNHDA and SQIVND (reference sequence). CDR3 length equals 15 residues. Trimming removed 5 bases from V and 0 bases from J; junction bases left unmatched: 5.

V usage is TRBV28 and J usage is TRBJ1-4, with TRBD1 as a possible D gene (5 bases). V was trimmed by 5 bases and J by 0 bases, leaving 10 bases between them. Germline V CDR1 and CDR2: MDHEN, SYDVKM. CDR3 length: 15 amino acids. CDR3 amino acids: CASSTPTATNEKLFF. DNA of the CDR3: TGTGCCAGCAGTACCCCGACAGCAACTAATGAAAAACTGTTTTTT. Looking up the rest from reference TRBV28 and TRBJ1-4 gives the full variable domain: DVKVTQSSRYLVKRTGEKVFLECVQDMDHENMFWYRQDPGLGLRLIYFSYDVKMKEKGDIPEGYSVSREKKERFSLILESASTNQTSMYLCASSTPTATNEKLFFGSGTQLSVL.

V gene TRBV4-1 combines with J gene TRBJ1-2, with 8 bases fitting TRBD1. CDR1 and CDR2 from the germline V gene are MGHRA and YSYEKL. The CDR3 loop spans 14 amino acids. V shed 1 base and J 7 bases; nucleotides not matched to a gene: 5. The CDR3 sequence is CASSQAGGEGGYTF. Here the CDR3 DNA reads TGCGCCAGCAGCCAAGCAGGGGGCGAAGGTGGCTACACCTTC.

This chain links TRBV3-1 (or the pseudogene TRBV3-2) with TRBJ1-2; no reliable D call. Trimming shortened V by 1 base and J by 2 bases, and 11 bases separated the two germline ends. The CDR3 contains 15 residues. CDR1 and CDR2 from the germline V gene are LGHDT and YNNKEL (reference sequence). The CDR3 region has the DNA TGTGCCAGCAGCCAAGGAGGTAGACCAAACTATGGCTACACCTTC. This sequence encodes CASSQGGRPNYGYTF.

Notes on this clone: The sample carries other DNA sequences with the same CDR3. The V call is TRBV30, the J call TRBJ2-3; perhaps TRBD2 as D (5 bases). Germline-derived CDR1 and CDR2 are GTSNPN and SVGIG (reference sequence). This CDR3 spans 13 amino acids. Trimming cost V 0 bases and J 4 bases, with 8 bases left between them. In nucleotides, the CDR3 is TGTGCCTGGAGTGTTAGGCGGGCAGATACGCAGTATTTT. Protein: CAWSVRRADTQYF.

This clone was detected only a few times. The chain combines TRBV14 with TRBJ2-1; TRBD2 agrees at 13 bases. CDR1 SGHDN and CDR2 FVKESK come from the germline V gene. V lost 4 bases and J lost 4; bases outside the gene matches: 4. The CDR3 has 16 residues. DNA for the CDR3: TGTGCCAGCAGCCCGGGACTAGCGGGACCATACAATGAGCAGTTCTTC. This sequence encodes CASSPGLAGPYNEQFF.

The CDR3 DNA sequence: TGTGCCAGCAGCCAATTCGCAGGGGGTACGATGGGAGCTTTCTTT. Translating it yields CASSQFAGGTMGAFF. The V gene is TRBV14, the J gene TRBJ1-1; TRBD1 matches 7 bases. CDR1 SGHDN and CDR2 FVKESK come from the germline V gene. V dropped 2 bases and J dropped 10; count of bases not matched to a gene: 13. This CDR3 region has 15 residues.

The rearrangement joins TRBV19 to TRBJ1-1; possibly TRBD1 for D (5 bases). The CDR3 is made up of 13 amino acids. Germline V gene lookup returns CDR1 LNHDA and CDR2 SQIVND (reference sequence). Deletions cut 5 bases from V and 1 base from J, with 8 bases between. CDR3 protein: CASSLGPNTEAFF. CDR3 DNA: TGTGCCAGTAGTCTGGGACCGAACACTGAAGCTTTCTTT.

The V and J genes are TRBV30 and TRBJ1-5; D unclear. This CDR3 has 13 amino acids. Germline CDR1 GTSNPN, CDR2 SVGIG (reference sequence). The germline V and J ends were trimmed by 1 base and 4 bases, with 8 bases remaining between them. CDR3 sequence: CAWSAGRNQPQHF. CDR3 nucleotides: TGTGCCTGGAGTGCGGGCAGAAATCAGCCCCAGCATTTT.

The V and J genes are TRBV11-2 and TRBJ2-5, with D possibly being TRBD1 (6 bases). The V gene lost 1 base and the J gene lost 4 bases, with 16 bases spanning the gap. Per germline, CDR1 SGHAT and CDR2 FQNNGV. The CDR3 is made up of 16 amino acids. The CDR3 sequence: CASSLADRPLGETQYF. As DNA, the CDR3 is TGTGCCAGCAGCTTAGCGGACAGACCTCTAGGAGAGACCCAGTACTTC.